This T cell receptor beta chain comes out of a study of T cells in Graves' hyperthyroidism and ophthalmopathy (dated by TCRdb to between 2018 and 2021). Background on the whole study: Peripheral blood was collected at initial diagnosis, before any treatment. To identify distinguishing TCR V-J signatures, a discovery cohort of some 99 patients was used, comprising 43 with Graves' ophthalmopathy and 55 to 65 with stable Graves' hyperthyroidism. An independent validation cohort of 18 to 20 hyperthyroidism patients and over 15 patients who later progressed to ophthalmopathy tested prospective prediction of ophthalmopathy. The roughly 94 discovery patients were randomly split 7:3 into training and test sets. In addition, the study compared T-cell repertoires in thyroid tissue and in blood from roughly six Graves' hyperthyroidism patients. After sampling, hyperthyroidism patients received methimazole starting at 30 mg daily, and ophthalmopathy patients received high-dose intravenous methylprednisolone. According to the paper, TCR Vbeta CDR3 sequencing was carried out on 135 peripheral blood samples, which came from 40 to 45 ophthalmopathy, around 75 hyperthyroidism and some 17 progressor patients. The paper's findings and limits, for the study overall: Ophthalmopathy was separated from stable hyperthyroidism by a 13 V-J signature model, with around 88% sensitivity and roughly 84% specificity obtained in cross-validation and 80%/75% obtained in testing. In validation, progression to ophthalmopathy was predicted by the model with 70.59% sensitivity and about 72% specificity, a median of 6.5 months before onset. Blood samples also contained most of the expanded thyroid clonotypes (frequency above 0.001), which suggests that blood repertoires may reflect thyroid immune responses. No statistical method was used to set the sample size in advance, and investigators knew the group allocation.

Inclusive of the bounding cysteine and phenylalanine, the CDR3 is 14 residues long. The only DNA kept is the CDR3, 42 bases in frame from the first base. The germline V gene encodes CDR1 GTSNPN and CDR2 SVGIG (reference sequence). TCR beta CDR3 regions were amplified from RNA transcripts. The first round of RT-PCR for the TCR CDR3 was performed with the HTBI primer set and the Qiagen OneStep RT-PCR kit. Libraries were constructed in a second round of multiplex PCR, after which size selection and purification were performed. Paired-end sequencing of the libraries was performed with 100 bp reads on an Illumina HiSeq2000. In the authors' own workflow: SOAPnuke was used to process the raw data, throwing out any read that contained adapters or uncalled bases, had a mean Phred below 15, or lacked an exact constant-primer or identifier match. COPE v1.2.5 was used to merge high-quality paired reads, and clonotypes were defined as unique nucleotide sequences. MiTCR v1.1 was used to align the clonotypes against IMGT TRBV, TRBD and TRBJ reference segments. The analysis was restricted to V-J combinations with a frequency above 0.0001, which together covered 99% to 99.2% of the repertoires. The TCS score was defined as the ratio of F50 (clonal expansion) to E x V (chaos), calculated using BLOSUM62-based TCRdist between CDR3 peptides within each V-J. Welch's t-statistics and random forest reduced 500 to 650 V-J features to fewer than 15, which were used in a naive Bayes classifier (R e1071). TCRdb itself trimmed the public reads at Q25 with fastp, ran MiXCR and retained productive beta chains. CDR3 protein duplicates are merged, each entry listing the most common genes and DNA. TCRdb, not the authors, supplied the V and J calls. This sample holds hundreds of thousands of distinct CDR3 sequences; 15% to 20% were observed only once. The ten largest clones take up less than 3.5% of the sample.

In the ophthalmopathy patients, disease was moderately to severely active, with a Clinical Activity Score of 3 or more, a NOSPECS grade of 4 or more, and a duration of less than 3 months. Patients with uncontrolled infections, other autoimmune diseases, pregnancy or lactation were excluded. Diagnoses relied on clinical symptoms, serum thyroxine and TRAb, thyroid ultrasound and orbital computed tomography. PBMCs were isolated from around 10 ml of fresh peripheral blood by Ficoll-Paque density gradient centrifugation. Total RNA was extracted with Trizol reagent, and quality was checked on an Agilent 2100 Bioanalyzer. About this clonotype itself: Its antigen target is currently unknown. A clone one base away is much larger, so this may be a read error.

This clonotype originated in a woman in her thirties or forties with Graves' ophthalmopathy. The sequencing input was blood. This sequence uses TRBV30 and TRBJ2-1, with no confident D gene call. The J call may be in error: the DNA end matches TRBJ2-7 better. CDR3 region: CALFHDTSYNEQYF. The DNA sequence is given as TGTGCCTTGTTTCATGACACCTCCTACAATGAGCAGTACTTC.